The clone carrying this TCR beta chain was recorded once. Profiling relied on immunoSEQ multiplex PCR, and the TCRdb table lists in-frame clones only, not all of them. Of roughly 80,000 clones listed, about 89% were seen once; the top ten hold approximately 2.8%. This record comes from a study of blood T cell repertoires in COVID-19. Study overall: In each case, the material was cDNA or gDNA derived from T cells, B-cell-depleted T cells, or PBMCs.

V was pared by 5 bases and J by 5 bases, with 6 bases of the junction left unmatched. The length of the CDR3 is 14 residues. The V gene's germline CDR1 is MNHEY and CDR2 SVGEGT. The sequence was collected from a man aged 50 to 59 with COVID-19, enrolled during active disease. The rearrangement links TRBV6-2 or TRBV6-3 to TRBJ2-3, with 8 bases lining up with TRBD2. Sample: peripheral blood. CDR3 DNA sequence: TGTGCCAGCAGTGTGTCGGGAGGGTTAGATACGCAGTATTTT. Its translation: CASSVSGGLDTQYF.